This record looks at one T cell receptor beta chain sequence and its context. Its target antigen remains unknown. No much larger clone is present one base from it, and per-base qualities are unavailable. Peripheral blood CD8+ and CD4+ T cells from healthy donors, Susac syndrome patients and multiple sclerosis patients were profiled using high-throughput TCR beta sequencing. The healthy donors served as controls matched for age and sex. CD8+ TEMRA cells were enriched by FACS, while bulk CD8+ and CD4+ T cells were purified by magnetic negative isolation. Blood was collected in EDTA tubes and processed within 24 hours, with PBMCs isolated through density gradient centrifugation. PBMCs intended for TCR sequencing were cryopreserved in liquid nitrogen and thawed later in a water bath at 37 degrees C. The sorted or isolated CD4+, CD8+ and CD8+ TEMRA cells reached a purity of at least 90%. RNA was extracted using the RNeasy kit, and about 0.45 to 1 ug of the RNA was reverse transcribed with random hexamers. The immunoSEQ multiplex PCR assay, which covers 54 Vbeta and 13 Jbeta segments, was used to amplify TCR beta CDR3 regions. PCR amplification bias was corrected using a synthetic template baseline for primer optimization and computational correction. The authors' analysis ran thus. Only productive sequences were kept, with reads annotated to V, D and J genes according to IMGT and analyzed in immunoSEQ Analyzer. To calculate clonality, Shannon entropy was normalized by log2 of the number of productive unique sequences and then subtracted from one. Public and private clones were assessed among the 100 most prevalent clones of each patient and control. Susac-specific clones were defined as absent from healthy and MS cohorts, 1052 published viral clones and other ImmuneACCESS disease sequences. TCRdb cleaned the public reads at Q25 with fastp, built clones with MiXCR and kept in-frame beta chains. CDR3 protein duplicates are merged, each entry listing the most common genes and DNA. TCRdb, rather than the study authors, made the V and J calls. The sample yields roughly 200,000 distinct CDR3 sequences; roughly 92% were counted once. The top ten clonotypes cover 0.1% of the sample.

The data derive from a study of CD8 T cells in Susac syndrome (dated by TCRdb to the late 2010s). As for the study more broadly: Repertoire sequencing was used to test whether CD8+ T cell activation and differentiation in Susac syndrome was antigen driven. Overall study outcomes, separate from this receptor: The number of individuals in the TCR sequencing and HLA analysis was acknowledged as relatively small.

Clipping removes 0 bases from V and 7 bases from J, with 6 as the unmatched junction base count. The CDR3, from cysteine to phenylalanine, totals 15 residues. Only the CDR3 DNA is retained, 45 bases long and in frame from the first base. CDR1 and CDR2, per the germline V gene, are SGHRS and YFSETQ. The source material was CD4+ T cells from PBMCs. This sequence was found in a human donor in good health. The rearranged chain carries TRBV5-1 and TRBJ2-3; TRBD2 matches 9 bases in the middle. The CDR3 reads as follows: CASSLEAGGGYTQYF. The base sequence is TGCGCCAGCAGCTTGGAAGCGGGGGGAGGTTATACGCAGTATTTT.